The 15 T cell receptor beta chains listed next were all sequenced from one sample in a study. Each CDR3 protein gets one entry after TCRdb re-called the RT-PCR reads with MiXCR. The profile shows approximately 720,000 distinct CDR3 sequences, 11% to 15% of them singletons. Sequencing was performed on memory CD4+ T cells from blood. Every receptor here comes from a female donor in good health, serving as a healthy control.

The V and J genes are TRBV20-1 and TRBJ2-2; 7 bases agree with TRBD1. V was pared by 6 bases and J by 4 bases, with 11 bases of the junction left unmatched. Germline lookup yields CDR1 DFQATT and CDR2 SNEGSKA (reference sequence). CDR3 length: 15 residues. The CDR3 loop is CSALSTGVGTGELFF. Written as DNA, the CDR3 is TGCAGTGCCCTTTCCACAGGGGTTGGCACCGGGGAGCTGTTTTTT.

This clonotype was seen a few times. The rearrangement links TRBV20-1 to TRBJ2-1; 12 bases are a match to TRBD2. V shed 5 bases and J 7 bases; nucleotides not matched to a gene: 15. The CDR3 is 17 amino acids. CDR1 is DFQATT, CDR2 SNEGSKA, per germline (reference sequence). The CDR3 sequence: CSAQNDLTSGSFNEQFF. In nucleotides, the CDR3 is TGCAGTGCTCAAAATGACTTGACTAGCGGGAGTTTTAATGAGCAGTTCTTC.

The table lists this clonotype with a few counts. The V and J genes are TRBV27 and TRBJ2-5; D perhaps matches TRBD1 (6 bases). Trimming took 6 bases from V and 3 from J, leaving 11 bases between them. CDR3 length: 13 residues. Looked up from germline, CDR1 is MNHEY and CDR2 is SMNVEV (reference sequence). CDR3 sequence (DNA): TGTGCCAGCAGAAACGACAGGAAAGAGACCCAGTACTTC. It is translated as CASRNDRKETQYF.

The chain links TRBV20-1 to TRBJ2-1; 9 bases match TRBD2. The CDR3 is 14 residues long. The germline V gene has CDR1 DFQATT and CDR2 SNEGSKA (reference sequence). Trimming removed 3 bases from V and 5 bases from J; junction bases left unmatched: 5. The CDR3 nucleotides are TGCAGTGCTAGTGGAGCGGGAGGAAACAATGAGCAGTTCTTC. This encodes CSASGAGGNNEQFF.

The V gene is TRBV6-5, the J gene TRBJ2-6; D is unresolved. The germline gives CDR1 MNHEY, CDR2 SVGAGI. With 2 bases removed from V and 0 bases from J, the gap between germline ends came to 11 bases. The CDR3 is 17 residues long. CDR3 nucleotide sequence: TGTGCCAGCAGTTACGGTACAGTATTCTCTGGGGCCAACGTCCTGACTTTC. This translates into CASSYGTVFSGANVLTF.

This clonotype was detected many times. The chain is built from TRBV29-1 and TRBJ1-2; unclear D gene. This CDR3 region has 11 residues. Germline loops: CDR1 SQVTM, CDR2 ANQGSEA. Trimming shortened V by 8 bases and J by 8 bases, and 15 bases separated the two germline ends. The CDR3 here is CSYMDGRGYTF. The DNA of the CDR3 is TGCAGCTATATGGACGGTCGAGGCTACACCTTC.

This clonotype has just a few counts. The chain employs TRBV20-1 and TRBJ1-1; D remains unclear. Per the germline V gene, CDR1 is DFQATT and CDR2 is SNEGSKA (reference sequence). CDR3 length: 16 amino acids. Trimming took off 1 base at V and 1 base at J, with 16 bases between the two ends. CDR3 loop: CSARGQVMAQNTEAFF. CDR3 nucleotide sequence: TGCAGTGCTAGAGGGCAGGTTATGGCTCAGAACACTGAAGCTTTCTTT.

This clonotype was recorded many times. The J gene is TRBJ1-1, the V gene TRBV5-1; D gene unclear. Per germline, CDR1 SGHRS and CDR2 YFSETQ. Trimming left V 1 base short and J 0 bases short, with 19 bases between. The CDR3 has 18 amino acids. In DNA form, the CDR3 reads TGCGCCAGCAGCTTGAGAGGTTCTGCGTTCGCCATGAACACTGAAGCTTTCTTT. Protein sequence: CASSLRGSAFAMNTEAFF.

V gene TRBV7-2 combines with J gene TRBJ2-7; 7 positions agree with TRBD2. Germline lookup yields CDR1 SGHTA and CDR2 FQGNSA. This CDR3 has 15 amino acids. Germline trimming cut 5 bases from V and 2 bases from J; bases unmatched to any gene: 9. CDR3 protein: CASSHLRLAAYEQYF. CDR3 DNA sequence: TGTGCCAGCAGCCATCTTCGGCTAGCGGCCTACGAGCAGTACTTC.

The chain has TRBV30 and TRBJ2-1, with D possibly called TRBD1 or TRBD2 (5 bases each). CDR3 size: 15 residues. The V and J ends lost 4 bases and 3 bases respectively, with 16 bases between them. Germline V gives CDR1 GTSNPN, CDR2 SVGIG (reference sequence). CDR3 amino acids: CAWNPEGSHYNEQFF. As DNA, the CDR3 is TGTGCCTGGAATCCCGAGGGGTCCCACTACAATGAGCAGTTCTTC.

This clonotype was seen more than once but under ten times. V is TRBV29-1 and J is TRBJ1-1; 8 positions agree with TRBD1. Looked up from germline, CDR1 is SQVTM and CDR2 is ANQGSEA. The ends lost 7 bases at V and 0 bases at J; junction bases unmatched: 4. This CDR3 region has 13 residues. The CDR3 DNA follows: TGCAGCGGAGGACAGGGTATGAACACTGAAGCTTTCTTT. Translation gives CSGGQGMNTEAFF.

This clonotype was recorded a few times. This sequence joins TRBV5-5 and TRBJ2-7; 8 bases agree with TRBD2. J lost 6 bases, V lost 2 bases, and 7 bases had no gene match. Germline loops: CDR1 SGHKS, CDR2 YYEKEE (reference sequence). CDR3 length equals 14 residues. The CDR3 region has the DNA TGTGCCAGCAGCTTTCCAGCGGGAGCGGGCGAGCAGTACTTC. Its translation is CASSFPAGAGEQYF.

The chain combines TRBV12-3 or TRBV12-4 with TRBJ2-1; D tentatively fits TRBD1 or TRBD2 (5 bases each). Between the trimmed V and J ends, which lost 6 bases and 9 bases, there was a span of 18 bases. The CDR3 has 14 residues. The CDR3 sequence is CASRVGTPSGEQFF. The CDR3 DNA follows: TGTGCCAGCAGAGTCGGGACCCCGTCGGGTGAGCAGTTCTTC.

Worth noting for this clonotype: A much bigger clone sits one base away, suggesting this may be a read error. The chain links TRBV12-3 or TRBV12-4 to TRBJ1-2; the D gene is possibly TRBD1 (6 bases). V was shortened by 3 bases and J by 8 bases, with 16 bases between the two germline ends. The CDR3 loop spans 14 amino acids. The CDR3 reads CASSLGLGGGGYTF. CDR3 DNA sequence: TGTGCCAGCAGTTTGGGTCTGGGGGGCGGGGGCTACACCTTC.

This clonotype was counted ten times or more. This chain connects TRBV5-1 to TRBJ2-3, with 9 bases lining up with TRBD1. Germline values: CDR1 SGHRS, CDR2 YFSETQ. This CDR3 is 15 amino acids long. V was pared by 2 bases and J by 3 bases, with 4 bases of the junction left unmatched. In nucleotides, the CDR3 is TGCGCCAGCAGCTTCGACAGGGGGGTTACAGATACGCAGTATTTT. Protein product: CASSFDRGVTDTQYF.